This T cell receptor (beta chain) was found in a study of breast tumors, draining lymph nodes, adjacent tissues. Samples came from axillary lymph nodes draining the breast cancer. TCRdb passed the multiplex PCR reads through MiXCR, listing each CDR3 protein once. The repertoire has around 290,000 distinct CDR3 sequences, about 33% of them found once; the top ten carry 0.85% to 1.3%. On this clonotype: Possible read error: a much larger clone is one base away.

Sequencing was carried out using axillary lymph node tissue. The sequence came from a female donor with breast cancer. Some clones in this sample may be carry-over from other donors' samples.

CDR3 DNA: TGCGCCAGCAGCTTGGGCCGGCCCACCGGGGAGCTGTTTTTT. This gives the protein CASSLGRPTGELFF. The gene calls are TRBV5-1 and TRBJ2-2, with no clear D. V lost 0 bases to trimming and J lost 4 bases, with 7 bases between them. The CDR3 totals 14 residues. Germline-derived CDR1 and CDR2 are SGHRS and YFSETQ.